The entry that follows covers one TCR beta chain sequence. The sample originates from a study of memory CD4+ T cells and cytomegalovirus serostatus. From germline, CDR1 is KGHSH and CDR2 LQKENI. Trimming took off 3 bases at V and 3 bases at J, with 9 bases between the two ends. This CDR3 is 13 amino acids long. The sort gate was single viable CD3+CD4+CD8-CD45RO+ cells for memory CD4+ T cells. TCRdb's copy holds only in-frame clones and misses some; the assay was immunoSEQ multiplex PCR. The data show some 48,000 clones, roughly 80% seen once. The chain employs TRBV18 and TRBJ2-7, with D perhaps matching TRBD1 (5 bases). The TCR was taken from an adult in good health and CMV-seronegative. The sample comprised memory CD4+ T cells from blood. The DNA for the CDR3 is TGTGCCAGCTCACCGACAGATAACTACGAGCAGTACTTC. As protein: CASSPTDNYEQYF. Together with reference TRBV18 and TRBJ2-7, the CDR3 gives the full variable domain: NAGVMQNPRHLVRRRGQEARLRCSPMKGHSHVYWYRQLPEEGLKFMVYLQKENIIDESGMPKERFSAEFPKEGPSILRIQQVVRGDSAAYFCASSPTDNYEQYFGPGTRLTVT.